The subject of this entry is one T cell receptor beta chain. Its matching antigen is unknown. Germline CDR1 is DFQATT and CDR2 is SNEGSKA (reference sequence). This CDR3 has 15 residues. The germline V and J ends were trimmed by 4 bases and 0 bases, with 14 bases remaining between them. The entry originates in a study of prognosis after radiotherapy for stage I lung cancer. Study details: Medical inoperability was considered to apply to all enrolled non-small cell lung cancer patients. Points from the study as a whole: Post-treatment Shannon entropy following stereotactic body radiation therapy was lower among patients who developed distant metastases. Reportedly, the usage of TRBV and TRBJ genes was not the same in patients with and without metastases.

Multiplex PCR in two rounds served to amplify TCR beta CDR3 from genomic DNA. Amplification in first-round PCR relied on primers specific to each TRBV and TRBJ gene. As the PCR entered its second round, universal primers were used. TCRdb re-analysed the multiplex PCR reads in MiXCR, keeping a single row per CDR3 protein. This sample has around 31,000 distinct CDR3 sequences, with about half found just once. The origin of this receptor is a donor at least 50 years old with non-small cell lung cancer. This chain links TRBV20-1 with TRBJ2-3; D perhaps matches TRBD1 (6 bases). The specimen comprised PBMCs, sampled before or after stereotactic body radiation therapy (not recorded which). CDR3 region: CSAIYHRASTDTQYF. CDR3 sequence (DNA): TGCAGTGCTATATATCACAGGGCTAGCACAGATACGCAGTATTTT.